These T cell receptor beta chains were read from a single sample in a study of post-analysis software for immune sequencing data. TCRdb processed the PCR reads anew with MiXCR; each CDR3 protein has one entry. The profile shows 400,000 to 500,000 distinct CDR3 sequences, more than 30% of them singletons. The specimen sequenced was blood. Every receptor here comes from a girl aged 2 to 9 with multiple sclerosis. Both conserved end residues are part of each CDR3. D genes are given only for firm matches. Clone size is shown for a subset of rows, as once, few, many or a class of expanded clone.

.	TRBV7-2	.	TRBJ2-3	TGTGCCAGCAGCTTAGAGCTCCTGGGTACGCAGTATTTT	CASSLELLGTQYF
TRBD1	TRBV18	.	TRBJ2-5	TGTGCCAGCTCACCAAGGGGGCGCCGGGATGGGCAAGAGACCCAGTACTTC	CASSPRGRRDGQETQYF
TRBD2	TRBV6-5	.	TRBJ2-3	TGTGCCAGCAGTCCCGCGGGGGGCACAGATACGCAGTATTTT	CASSPAGGTDTQYF
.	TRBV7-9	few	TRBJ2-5	TGTGCCAGCAGCTTTATAGGGAGGTCGGAGACCCAGTACTTC	CASSFIGRSETQYF
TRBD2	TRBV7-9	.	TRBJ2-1	TGTGCCAGCAGCTTAGCGGGAGGGCACCCCAATGAGCAGTTCTTC	CASSLAGGHPNEQFF
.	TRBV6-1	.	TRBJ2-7	TGTGCCAGCAGTGAAGTCGGGCAAGGTTTGTACGAGCAGTACTTC	CASSEVGQGLYEQYF
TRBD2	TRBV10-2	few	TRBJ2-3	TGCGCCAGCAAGCTAGCGGGGCCCACAGATACGCAGTATTTT	CASKLAGPTDTQYF
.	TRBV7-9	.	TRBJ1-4	TGTGCCAGCAGCTGGGGGACTGCAACTAATGAAAAACTGTTTTTT	CASSWGTATNEKLFF
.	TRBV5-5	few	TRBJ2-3	TGTGCCAGCAGCTTGGTTGGGCGGGACTCCGTGGGGACAGATACGCAGTATTTT	CASSLVGRDSVGTDTQYF
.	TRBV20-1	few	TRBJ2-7	TGCAGTGCTTTACGGGGCTACGAGCAGTACTTC	CSALRGYEQYF
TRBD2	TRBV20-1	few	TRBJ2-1	TGCAGTGCTGGTGCCAGCGGGGGCACTTTGGATGAGCAGTTCTTC	CSAGASGGTLDEQFF
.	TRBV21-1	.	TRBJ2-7	TGTGCCAGCAGCAAAGGTTATCTCAGCGAGCAGTACTTC	CASSKGYLSEQYF
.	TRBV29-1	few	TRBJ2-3	TGCAGCGTTTTGAGACCACTTAGCACAGATACGCAGTATTTT	CSVLRPLSTDTQYF
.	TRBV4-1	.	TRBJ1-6	TGCGCCAGCAGCCTCGTAGTCCTTCGGCTGGTGGATTCACCCCTCCACTTT	CASSLVVLRLVDSPLHF
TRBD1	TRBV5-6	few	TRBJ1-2	TGTGCCAGCAGCTTGACTCCGGGACAGGGGGGCTATGGCTACACCTTC	CASSLTPGQGGYGYTF
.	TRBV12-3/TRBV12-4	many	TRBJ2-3	TGTGCCAGCAGCTTCACAGATACGCAGTATTTT	CASSFTDTQYF
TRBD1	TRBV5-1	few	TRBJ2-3	TGCGCCAGCAGCTTCGACAGGGGCCCAGATACGCAGTATTTT	CASSFDRGPDTQYF
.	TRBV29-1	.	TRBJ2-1	TGCAGCGTCCTCTCGCTGGGACAAACCTACAATGAGCAGTGCTTC	CSVLSLGQTYNEQCF
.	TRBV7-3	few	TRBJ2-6	TGTGCCAGCAGCCCACCAAATCACCACTCTGGGGCCAACGTCCTGACTTTC	CASSPPNHHSGANVLTF
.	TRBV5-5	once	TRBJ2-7	TGTACCAGCAGCTTGGTCGGGACATCTATTTACGAGCAGTACTTC	CTSSLVGTSIYEQYF
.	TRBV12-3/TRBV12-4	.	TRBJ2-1	TGTGCCAGCAGTTCACCCGACACGAGCTCCTACAATGAGCAGTTCTTC	CASSSPDTSSYNEQFF
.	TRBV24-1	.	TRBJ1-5	TGTGCCACCAGTTGGCGGAACAATCAGCCCCAGCATTTT	CATSWRNNQPQHF
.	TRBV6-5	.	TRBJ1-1	TGTGCCAGCAGCCACGGACAGACTAACACTGAAGCTTTCTTT	CASSHGQTNTEAFF
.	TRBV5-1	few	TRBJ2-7	TGCGCCAGCAGCTTGTGGGCAGGGATCTCCTACGAGCAGTACTTC	CASSLWAGISYEQYF
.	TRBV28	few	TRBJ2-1	TGTGCCAGCAGTTCAGGACGGCTGCTTTACAATGAGCAGTTCTTC	CASSSGRLLYNEQFF
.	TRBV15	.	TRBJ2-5	TGTGCCACCAGCAGATCGCCCTTGGGTCCGGAGACCCAGTACTTC	CATSRSPLGPETQYF
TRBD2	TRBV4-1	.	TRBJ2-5	TGCGCCAGCAGCCAAGAGGAAGCTAGCGGGGGCTTTTTCGAGACCCAGTACTTC	CASSQEEASGGFFETQYF
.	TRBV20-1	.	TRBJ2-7	TGCAGTGCCGGTACAGGGTCCTCCACCAGCTACGAGCAGTACTTC	CSAGTGSSTSYEQYF
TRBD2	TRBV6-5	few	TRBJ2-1	TGTGCCAGCAGTTTTTCGGGACTAGCGGGCTTGGCACGTGTGATGGATGAGCAGTTCTTC	CASSFSGLAGLARVMDEQFF
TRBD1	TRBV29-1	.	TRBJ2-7	TGCAGCGTTGAAGAGGATCCGGGGACAGGGCACTACGAGCAGTACTTC	CSVEEDPGTGHYEQYF
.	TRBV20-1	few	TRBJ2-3	TGCAGTGCTGAAACTGGGGCCACAGATACGCAGTATTTT	CSAETGATDTQYF
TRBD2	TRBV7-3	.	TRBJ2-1	TGTACCAGCAGCTTAACTAGCGGGCCGTATTACAATGAGCAGTTCTTC	CTSSLTSGPYYNEQFF
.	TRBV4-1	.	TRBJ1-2	TGCGCCAGCAGCCAAGTTACGAACAACTATGGCTACACCTTC	CASSQVTNNYGYTF
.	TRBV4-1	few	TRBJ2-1	TGCGCCAGCAGCCAAATACTTGCAGAAGTCTCCTACAATGAGCAGTTCTTC	CASSQILAEVSYNEQFF
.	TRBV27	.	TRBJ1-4	TGTGCCAGCACCTCAATGGGGGGCCTTAGGGAAAAACTGTTTTTT	CASTSMGGLREKLFF
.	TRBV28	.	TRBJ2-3	TGTGCCAGCAGGTCCCCTGACGGGACCCTGGGAGATACGCAGTATTTT	CASRSPDGTLGDTQYF
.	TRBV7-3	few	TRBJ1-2	TGTGCCAGCAGCTTAGATCCTCCGGGGACCGTCCCACAGATCTACACCTTC	CASSLDPPGTVPQIYTF
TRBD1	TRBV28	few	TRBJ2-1	TGTGCCAGCAGGGGGTCCGGCACAGGGGGGTACAATGAGCAGTTCTTC	CASRGSGTGGYNEQFF
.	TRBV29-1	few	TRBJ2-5	TGCAGCGTTTTTAAGACCGGCCAAGAGACCCAGTACTTC	CSVFKTGQETQYF
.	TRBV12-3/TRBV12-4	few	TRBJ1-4	TGTGCCAGCAGCTGGGCGGAAGAAGGCGGGAGGGGAAATGAAAAACTGTTTTTT	CASSWAEEGGRGNEKLFF
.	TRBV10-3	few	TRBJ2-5	TGTGCCACCTTACTAGTTCCGAGGGAGACCCAGTACTTC	CATLLVPRETQYF
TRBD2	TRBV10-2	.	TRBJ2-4	TGCGCCAGCAGTTTAGGAGCGGGGGGGAAAAACATTCAGTACTTC	CASSLGAGGKNIQYF
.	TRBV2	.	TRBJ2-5	TGTGCCAGCAGTGTACGGGGACCCCCCCAAGAGACCCAGTACTTC	CASSVRGPPQETQYF
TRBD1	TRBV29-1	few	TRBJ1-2	TGCAGCGTTGAAGGCGAGACAGGGGCTTTTGGCTACACCTTC	CSVEGETGAFGYTF
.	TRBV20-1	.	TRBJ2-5	TGCAGTGCTAGGAACTTTGGGAGCAAGGGGGAGACCCAGTACTTC	CSARNFGSKGETQYF
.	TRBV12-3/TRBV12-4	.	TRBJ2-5	TGTGCCAGCAGGCAGGGGAATGGAGAGACCCAGTACTTC	CASRQGNGETQYF
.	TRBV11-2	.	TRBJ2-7	TGTGCCAGCAGCTCCCCCTTGATGGGGGGACCCTACGAGCAGTACTTC	CASSSPLMGGPYEQYF